This entry features one T cell receptor beta chain sequence. This sample stems from a study of T cell responses to AZD1222 COVID-19 vaccine. Profiling relied on immunoSEQ multiplex PCR, and the TCRdb table lists in-frame clones only, not all of them. The sample lists around 59,000 clones; about 91% were seen once. V shed 5 bases and J 6 bases; nucleotides not matched to a gene: 3. Germline lookup yields CDR1 LNHDA and CDR2 SQIVND (reference sequence). This CDR3 is 13 amino acids long. This chain links TRBV19 with TRBJ1-5; TRBD1 matches 8 bases. The sample was peripheral blood, taken 28 days after the second AZD1222 dose. This receptor was taken from an adult who received the AZD1222 COVID-19 vaccine. The CDR3 region is CASSYDRGQPQHF. DNA of the CDR3: TGTGCCAGTAGTTACGACAGGGGTCAGCCCCAGCATTTT. Full variable domain (outside the CDR3, taken from reference TRBV19 and TRBJ1-5): DGGITQSPKYLFRKEGQNVTLSCEQNLNHDAMYWYRQDPGQGLRLIYYSQIVNDFQKGDIAEGYSVSREKKESFPLTVTSAQKNPTAFYLCASSYDRGQPQHFGDGTRLSIL.